The 28 T cell receptor beta chains below all came from one sample that was sequenced in a study of Graves' ophthalmopathy and Graves' hyperthyroidism (dated by TCRdb to 2017 to 2018). Sequencing was carried out with an Illumina HiSeq 2000. TCR beta CDR3 regions were amplified from RNA transcripts for repertoire sequencing. The first round was an RT-PCR using HTBI primers with the Qiagen OneStep RT-PCR kit, and this first round was followed by a second-round multiplex PCR, then size selection and purification. The public reads were reanalyzed by TCRdb: fastp trimming at Q25, MiXCR alignment, in-frame beta chains only. Each CDR3 protein appears once, grouped with its most common genes and DNA. This sample comprises 400,000 or so distinct CDR3 sequences, 15% to 19% of them detected only once. In total, the top ten clones hold about 7% of the sample. The sequenced sample consisted of peripheral blood. The receptors come from a woman aged 18 to 35 with stable Graves' hyperthyroidism. Donor details come from another sample of the same person, matched by shared clones.

This clonotype has ten or more counts. J is TRBJ1-5 and V is TRBV2; a weak D match, TRBD1 (6 bases). Germline assignment: CDR1 SNHLY and CDR2 FYNNEI. V dropped 6 bases and J dropped 3 bases, with 18 bases sitting between them. CDR3 size: 16 residues. For the CDR3, the DNA is TGTGCCAGCAGCCCCAACACGGACAGACCCAATCAGCCCCAGCATTTT. Its protein is CASSPNTDRPNQPQHF.

This clonotype was detected many times. This chain joins TRBV12-3 or TRBV12-4 and TRBJ2-5, with 11 bases matching TRBD2. The V gene end was trimmed by 5 bases and the J gene end by 7 bases; junction bases not matched to a gene: 6. This CDR3 is built from 14 residues. CDR3 region: CASSLSGGALTQYF. CDR3 nucleotide sequence: TGTGCCAGCAGTCTTAGCGGGGGGGCCCTGACCCAGTACTTC.

Many counts were recorded for this clonotype. The rearrangement uses TRBV29-1 and TRBJ1-1; a possible D gene is TRBD1 (5 bases). Germline CDR1 is SQVTM and CDR2 is ANQGSEA. V lost 4 bases to trimming and J lost 6 bases, with 12 bases between them. The CDR3 runs to 12 residues. As DNA, the CDR3 is TGCAGCGTTGGGAGGGGAGGCGCTGAAGCTTTCTTT. Its protein is CSVGRGGAEAFF.

This chain uses TRBV19 with TRBJ2-7; 11 bases agree with TRBD2. V was clipped by 6 bases and J by 4 bases; unmatched bases: 2. CDR1 is LNHDA and CDR2 is SQIVND in the germline V gene (reference sequence). The CDR3 covers 13 residues. The DNA for the CDR3 is TGTGCCAGTAGCCCTAGCGGGAGGTACGAGCAGTACTTC. Translated, it gives CASSPSGRYEQYF.

Ten or more counts support this clonotype. The V and J genes are TRBV24-1 and TRBJ1-1; D unresolved. Germline V gives CDR1 KGHDR, CDR2 SFDVKD. The CDR3 sequence is 14 residues long. Deletions cut 7 bases from V and 1 base from J, with 12 bases between. CDR3: CATRLREENTEAFF. For the CDR3, the DNA is TGTGCCACCAGGCTACGCGAGGAGAACACTGAAGCTTTCTTT.

Ten or more counts support this clonotype. The chain combines TRBV10-3 with TRBJ1-1; tentatively, D is TRBD1 (5 bases). The CDR3 covers 14 residues. Germline CDR1 and CDR2: ENHRY and SYGVKD. V lost 6 bases, J lost 3 bases, and 14 bases lay in between. In DNA form, the CDR3 reads TGTGCCATCAGCCAAGGGGAACTGGACACTGAAGCTTTCTTT. Translated, it gives CAISQGELDTEAFF.

This clonotype was recorded many times. The chain uses TRBV27 and TRBJ1-1, with D tentatively TRBD1 (6 bases). The V gene's germline CDR1 is MNHEY and CDR2 SMNVEV (reference sequence). There are 15 residues in the CDR3. V was shortened by 4 bases and J by 1 base, with 13 bases between the two germline ends. This CDR3 is CASSSPGQRNTEAFF. CDR3 in DNA: TGTGCCAGCAGTTCCCCGGGACAACGGAACACTGAAGCTTTCTTT.

The V gene is TRBV27, the J gene TRBJ1-1; no reliable D call. Germline assignment: CDR1 MNHEY and CDR2 SMNVEV (reference sequence). Trimming pared 6 bases from V and 1 base from J, leaving 12 bases between. CDR3 size: 14 residues. CDR3 loop: CASSSPDQNTEAFF. Here the CDR3 DNA reads TGTGCCAGCAGCAGCCCCGACCAGAACACTGAAGCTTTCTTT.

This clonotype has a count of ten or more. The CDR3 DNA follows: TGTGCCAGCAGTCAGACAGGGGGCCATACTGAAGCTTTCTTT. This sequence encodes CASSQTGGHTEAFF. The chain uses TRBV12-3 or TRBV12-4 and TRBJ1-1, with TRBD1 identical over 10 bases. The CDR3 covers 14 residues. With V trimmed by 5 bases and J by 5 bases, 5 bases remained unmatched.

This clonotype was recorded at least ten times. CDR3 in amino acids: CASSPDRTSRQTQYF. Written as DNA, the CDR3 is TGTGCCAGCAGCCCGGACCGGACTAGCCGTCAGACCCAGTACTTC. This chain connects TRBV7-6 to TRBJ2-5; 8 positions agree with TRBD2. V was pared by 5 bases and J by 6 bases, with 11 bases of the junction left unmatched. This CDR3 spans 15 amino acids. Per germline, CDR1 SGHVS and CDR2 FNYEAQ. Based on the CDR3 plus reference TRBV7-6 and TRBJ2-5, the full variable domain is GAGVSQSPRYKVTKRGQDVALRCDPISGHVSLYWYRQALGQGPEFLTYFNYEAQQDKSGLPNDRFSAERPEGSISTLTIQRTEQRDSAMYRCASSPDRTSRQTQYFGPGTRLLVL.

This chain links TRBV27 with TRBJ1-2; TRBD1 agrees at 12 bases. This CDR3 contains 17 residues. Looked up from germline, CDR1 is MNHEY and CDR2 is SMNVEV (reference sequence). With V trimmed by 1 base and J by 4 bases, 7 bases remained unmatched. CDR3 amino acids: CASSLFGTGGASYGYTF. The CDR3 DNA follows: TGTGCCAGCAGTTTATTTGGGACAGGGGGCGCGAGCTATGGCTACACCTTC.

This clonotype showed up just once. The chain has TRBV12-3 or TRBV12-4 and TRBJ2-7; 9 bases align to TRBD1. The V segment lost 3 bases and the J segment 3 bases; nucleotides outside the gene matches: 9. The CDR3 has 16 residues. CDR3 residues: CASSLGLTGGSYEQYF. CDR3 DNA sequence: TGTGCCAGCAGTTTGGGTCTGACAGGGGGGAGCTACGAGCAGTACTTC.

This clonotype was seen ten or more times. The chain employs TRBV5-1 and TRBJ1-1; D uncertain. Looked up from germline, CDR1 is SGHRS and CDR2 is YFSETQ. Deletions cut 0 bases from V and 4 bases from J, with 7 bases between. CDR3 size: 13 residues. The CDR3 DNA follows: TGCGCCAGCAGCTTGGACGTGGGCACTGAAGCTTTCTTT. Translation: CASSLDVGTEAFF.

This clonotype was seen at least ten times. This sequence joins TRBV10-3 and TRBJ1-1; no reliable D call. The V end was cut by 10 bases, the J end by 1 base, with 7 bases between. The CDR3 sequence is 11 residues long. Germline loops: CDR1 ENHRY, CDR2 SYGVKD. This chain's CDR3 is CATSGNTEAFF. The DNA of the CDR3 is TGTGCCACCTCGGGGAACACTGAAGCTTTCTTT.

The J gene is TRBJ2-5, the V gene TRBV7-9; no clear D. CDR1 is SEHNR, CDR2 FQNEAQ, per germline (reference sequence). The V end lost 2 bases, the J end lost 5 bases, and 9 bases lay between the germline ends. The CDR3 sequence is 13 residues long. The CDR3 bases are TGTGCCAGCAGCTTATACGAGGCGGAGACCCAGTACTTC. Its translation is CASSLYEAETQYF.

This clonotype was recorded many times. V is TRBV7-3 and J is TRBJ1-2; D perhaps matches TRBD1 (5 bases). V shed 0 bases and J shed 5 bases, with 13 bases lying between them. CDR3 size: 15 residues. Germline CDR1 and CDR2: SGHTA and FQGTGA. The CDR3 sequence is CASSLTPGTHYGYTF. CDR3 sequence (DNA): TGTGCCAGCAGCTTAACGCCCGGGACTCATTATGGCTACACCTTC.

This clonotype has at least ten counts. CDR3 in amino acids: CASRYRGRDTGELFF. The CDR3 region has the DNA TGTGCCAGCAGGTACAGGGGGCGCGACACCGGGGAGCTGTTTTTT. The chain carries TRBV11-2 and TRBJ2-2, with 9 nucleotides matching TRBD1. The V and J ends lost 6 bases and 3 bases, in that order; junction bases with no gene match: 5. The CDR3 runs to 15 residues. Germline V gives CDR1 SGHAT, CDR2 FQNNGV.

The V and J genes are TRBV12-3 or TRBV12-4 and TRBJ2-5; 11 bases line up with TRBD2. The CDR3 has 17 residues. J was trimmed by 7 bases and V by 4 bases; bases with no gene match: 14. The CDR3 is CASSSVTSGGPPRTQYF. CDR3 in DNA: TGTGCCAGCAGTTCCGTTACTAGCGGGGGCCCGCCGAGGACCCAGTACTTC.

This clonotype appeared many times. V and J are TRBV20-1 and TRBJ1-1; 9 bases are a match to TRBD1. The germline V gene encodes CDR1 DFQATT and CDR2 SNEGSKA (reference sequence). The V and J ends lost 3 bases and 0 bases, in that order; junction bases with no gene match: 11. CDR3 length equals 17 residues. The CDR3 loop is CSASLPTGGLMNTEAFF. CDR3 coding DNA: TGCAGTGCTAGTTTACCTACAGGGGGCCTCATGAACACTGAAGCTTTCTTT.

This clonotype was observed many times. The chain combines TRBV4-2 with TRBJ2-7; D tentatively fits TRBD1 or TRBD2 (6 bases each). The CDR3 extends over 16 amino acids. The V gene lost 0 bases and the J gene lost 0 bases, with 12 bases spanning the gap. Germline-derived CDR1 and CDR2 are LGHNA and YNFKEQ. The CDR3 protein is CASSQDEGGSSYEQYF. DNA of the CDR3: TGTGCCAGCAGCCAAGACGAGGGGGGTTCCTCCTACGAGCAGTACTTC.

With respect to this clonotype: A much larger clone is a single base away; this may be a read error. The chain uses TRBV24-1 and TRBJ2-5, with 8 bases lining up with TRBD2. Germline V gene sequence: CDR1 KGHDR, CDR2 SFDVKD. This CDR3 region has 14 residues. The CDR3 DNA reads as TGTGCCACCAGTGATTCCCGGGAGCGGGAGACCAAGTACTTC. Protein product: CATSDSRERETKYF.

A remark on this clonotype: This CDR3 is missing its conserved last phenylalanine or tryptophan, likely due to a read error. The limits of the CDR3 on the DNA are not certain, so only TCRdb's listed CDR3 is given. The chain uses TRBV9 and TRBJ1-1; TRBD1 is taken as the D call from the table, unchecked against the DNA. The germline CDR1 and CDR2 sequences are SGDLS and YYNGEE. The CDR3 region is 12 residues in length, termini included. CDR3 protein: CASNRGGTEAFG.

The gene calls are TRBV11-3 and TRBJ1-1; D ambiguous. V was trimmed by 0 bases and J by 1 base, leaving 6 bases between them. The CDR3 length is 14 residues. Germline assignment: CDR1 SGHNT and CDR2 YENEEA. CDR3 sequence: CASSLEPWNTEAFF. The CDR3 coding sequence is TGTGCCAGCAGCTTAGAGCCTTGGAACACTGAAGCTTTCTTT.

The table lists this clonotype with many counts. In nucleotides, the CDR3 is TGTGCCAGTAGTATAGGCAGGGTGTCTCCCCAGCATTTT. Its protein is CASSIGRVSPQHF. The V call is TRBV19, the J call TRBJ1-5; tentatively, D is TRBD1 (5 bases). This CDR3 has 13 amino acids. The ends were cut back, 1 base at V and 10 bases at J, with 11 bases in the middle. CDR1 is LNHDA, CDR2 SQIVND, per germline (reference sequence).

This clonotype was picked up a small number of times. The chain couples TRBV18 to TRBJ1-1, with D maybe TRBD1 (5 bases). The V and J ends lost 6 bases and 1 base respectively, with 18 bases between them. Germline-derived CDR1 and CDR2 are KGHSH and LQKENI. The CDR3 spans 16 residues. The CDR3 region is CASSPLPTQGNTEAFF. In DNA, the CDR3 is TGTGCCAGCTCGCCGCTTCCCACCCAGGGGAACACTGAAGCTTTCTTT. Full variable domain (remainder filled in from reference TRBV18 and TRBJ1-1): NAGVMQNPRHLVRRRGQEARLRCSPMKGHSHVYWYRQLPEEGLKFMVYLQKENIIDESGMPKERFSAEFPKEGPSILRIQQVVRGDSAAYFCASSPLPTQGNTEAFFGQGTRLTVV.

This clonotype was picked up a small number of times. The CDR3 loop is CASSPGDSGFF. CDR3 in DNA: TGTGCCAGCAGCCCGGGGGACAGTGGTTTCTTT. The gene calls are TRBV7-9 and TRBJ1-1, with TRBD1 matching over 7 bases. J lost 13 bases, V lost 5 bases, and 7 bases had no gene match. The CDR3 is 11 residues long. Germline V gives CDR1 SEHNR, CDR2 FQNEAQ (reference sequence).

This clonotype was recorded at least ten times. The V gene is TRBV19, the J gene TRBJ1-2; maybe TRBD1 (5 bases). V lost 7 bases and J lost 4, with 16 bases in between. Germline V gene sequence: CDR1 LNHDA, CDR2 SQIVND (reference sequence). The CDR3 covers 14 residues. CDR3 nucleotide sequence: TGTGCCAGTACCCACGGGCAGGGCCCCTATGGCTACACCTTC. It specifies CASTHGQGPYGYTF.

The V and J genes are TRBV6-1 and TRBJ1-6; D possibly corresponds to TRBD1 (5 bases). The germline V and J ends were trimmed by 0 bases and 18 bases, with 18 bases remaining between them. Looked up from germline, CDR1 is MNHNS and CDR2 is SASEGT. This CDR3 spans 14 amino acids. CDR3 in DNA: TGTGCCAGCAGTGAAGCAGGGGATAATTCACACCCCCACTTT. Translation: CASSEAGDNSHPHF.